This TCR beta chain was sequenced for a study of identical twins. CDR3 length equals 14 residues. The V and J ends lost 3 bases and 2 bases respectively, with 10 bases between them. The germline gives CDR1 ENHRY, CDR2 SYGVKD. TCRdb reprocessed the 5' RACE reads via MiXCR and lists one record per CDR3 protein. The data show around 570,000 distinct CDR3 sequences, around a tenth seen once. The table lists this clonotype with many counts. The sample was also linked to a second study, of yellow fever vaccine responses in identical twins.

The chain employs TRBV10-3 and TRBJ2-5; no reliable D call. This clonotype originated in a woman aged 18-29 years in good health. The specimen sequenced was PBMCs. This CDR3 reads CAISDSTVQETQYF. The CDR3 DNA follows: TGTGCCATCAGTGACTCGACGGTACAAGAGACCCAGTACTTC.